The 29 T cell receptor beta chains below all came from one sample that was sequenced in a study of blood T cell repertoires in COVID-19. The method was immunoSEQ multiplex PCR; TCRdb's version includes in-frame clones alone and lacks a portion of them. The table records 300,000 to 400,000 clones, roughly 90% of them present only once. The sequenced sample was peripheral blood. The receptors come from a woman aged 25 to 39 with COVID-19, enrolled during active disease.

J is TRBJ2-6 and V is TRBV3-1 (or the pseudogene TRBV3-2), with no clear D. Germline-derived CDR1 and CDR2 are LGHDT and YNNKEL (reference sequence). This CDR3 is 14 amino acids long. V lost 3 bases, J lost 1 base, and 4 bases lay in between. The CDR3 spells CASSHRSGANVLTF. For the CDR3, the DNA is TGTGCCAGCAGCCATCGTTCTGGGGCCAACGTCCTGACTTTC.

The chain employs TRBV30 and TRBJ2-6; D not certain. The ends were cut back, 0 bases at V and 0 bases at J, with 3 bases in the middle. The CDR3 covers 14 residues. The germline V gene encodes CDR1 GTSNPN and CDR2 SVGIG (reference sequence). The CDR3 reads CAWSVISGANVLTF. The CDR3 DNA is TGTGCCTGGAGTGTCATCTCTGGGGCCAACGTCCTGACTTTC. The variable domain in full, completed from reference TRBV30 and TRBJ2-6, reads SQTIHQWPATLVQPVGSPLSLECTVEGTSNPNLYWYRQAAGRGLQLLFYSVGIGQISSEVPQNLSASRPQDRQFILSSKKLLLSDSGFYLCAWSVISGANVLTFGAGSRLTVL.

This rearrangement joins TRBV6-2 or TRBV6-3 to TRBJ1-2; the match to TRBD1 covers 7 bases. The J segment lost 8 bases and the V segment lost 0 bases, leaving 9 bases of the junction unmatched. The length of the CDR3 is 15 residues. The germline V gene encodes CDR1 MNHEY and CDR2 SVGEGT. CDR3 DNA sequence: TGTGCCAGCAGTTACTCGGATTTAGGGGGCGAAGGCTACACCTTC. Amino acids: CASSYSDLGGEGYTF.

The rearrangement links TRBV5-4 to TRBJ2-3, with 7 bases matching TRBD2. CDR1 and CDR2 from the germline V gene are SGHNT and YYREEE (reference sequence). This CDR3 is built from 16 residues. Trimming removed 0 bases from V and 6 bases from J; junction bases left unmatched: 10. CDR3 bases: TGTGCCAGCAGCTTGGCCTGGGGTGGGGGGGATGATACGCAGTATTTT. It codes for CASSLAWGGGDDTQYF.

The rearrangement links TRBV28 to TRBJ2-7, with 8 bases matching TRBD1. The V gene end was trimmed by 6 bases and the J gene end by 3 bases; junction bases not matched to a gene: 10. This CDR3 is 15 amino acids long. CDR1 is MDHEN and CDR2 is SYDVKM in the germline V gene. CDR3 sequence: CASRSIRGRLYEQYF. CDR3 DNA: TGTGCCAGCAGATCCATCAGGGGGCGACTCTACGAGCAGTACTTC.

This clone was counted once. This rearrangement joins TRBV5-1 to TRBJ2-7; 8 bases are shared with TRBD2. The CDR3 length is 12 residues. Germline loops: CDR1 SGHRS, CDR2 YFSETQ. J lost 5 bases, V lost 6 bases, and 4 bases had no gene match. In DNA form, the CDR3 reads TGCGCCAGCACCTCGGGGGGGGACGAGCAGTACTTC. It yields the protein CASTSGGDEQYF.

The CDR3 nucleotides read TGTGCCAGCAGTTACGGCAGGATGAACACTGAAGCTTTCTTT. Residues: CASSYGRMNTEAFF. This chain links TRBV6-5 with TRBJ1-1; D remains ambiguous. Germline V CDR1 and CDR2: MNHEY, SVGAGI. V was shortened by 2 bases and J by 0 bases, with 7 bases between the two germline ends. The CDR3 is 14 amino acids.

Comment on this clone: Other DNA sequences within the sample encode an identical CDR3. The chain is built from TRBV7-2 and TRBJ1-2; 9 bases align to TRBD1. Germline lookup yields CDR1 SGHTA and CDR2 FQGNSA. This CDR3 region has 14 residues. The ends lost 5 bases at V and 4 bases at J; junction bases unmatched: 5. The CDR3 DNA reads TGTGCCAGCAGCCCCGGGACAGGGCCCTATGGCTACACCTTC. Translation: CASSPGTGPYGYTF.

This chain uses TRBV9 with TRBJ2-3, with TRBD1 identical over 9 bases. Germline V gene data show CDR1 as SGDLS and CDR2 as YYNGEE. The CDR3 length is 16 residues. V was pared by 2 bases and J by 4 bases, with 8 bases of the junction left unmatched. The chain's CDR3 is CASSVWTGAFSDTQYF. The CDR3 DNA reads TGTGCCAGCAGCGTTTGGACAGGGGCGTTTTCAGATACGCAGTATTTT.

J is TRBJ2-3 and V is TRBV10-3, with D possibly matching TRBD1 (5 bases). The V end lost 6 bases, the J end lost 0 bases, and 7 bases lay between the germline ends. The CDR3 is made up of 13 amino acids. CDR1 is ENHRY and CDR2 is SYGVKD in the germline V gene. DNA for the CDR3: TGTGCCATCAGACAGGAGAGCACAGATACGCAGTATTTT. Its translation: CAIRQESTDTQYF.

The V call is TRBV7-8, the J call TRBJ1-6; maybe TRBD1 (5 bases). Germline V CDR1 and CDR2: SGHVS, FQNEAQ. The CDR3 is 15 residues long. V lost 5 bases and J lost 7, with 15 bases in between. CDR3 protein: CASSIRGFGNSPLHF. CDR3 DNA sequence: TGTGCCAGCAGCATAAGGGGCTTCGGGAATTCACCCCTCCACTTT.

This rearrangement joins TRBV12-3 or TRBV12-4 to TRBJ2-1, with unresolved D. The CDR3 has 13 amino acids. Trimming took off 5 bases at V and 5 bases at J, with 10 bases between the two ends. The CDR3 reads CASSLSRNNEQFF. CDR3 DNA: TGTGCCAGCAGTCTTTCTAGGAACAATGAGCAGTTCTTC.

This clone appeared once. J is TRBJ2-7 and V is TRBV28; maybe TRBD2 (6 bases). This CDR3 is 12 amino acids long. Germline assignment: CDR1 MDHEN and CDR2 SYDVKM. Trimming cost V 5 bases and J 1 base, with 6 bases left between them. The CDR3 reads CASSRGSYEQYF. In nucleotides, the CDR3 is TGTGCCAGCAGTCGGGGGTCCTACGAGCAGTACTTC. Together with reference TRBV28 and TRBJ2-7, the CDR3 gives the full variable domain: DVKVTQSSRYLVKRTGEKVFLECVQDMDHENMFWYRQDPGLGLRLIYFSYDVKMKEKGDIPEGYSVSREKKERFSLILESASTNQTSMYLCASSRGSYEQYFGPGTRLTVT.

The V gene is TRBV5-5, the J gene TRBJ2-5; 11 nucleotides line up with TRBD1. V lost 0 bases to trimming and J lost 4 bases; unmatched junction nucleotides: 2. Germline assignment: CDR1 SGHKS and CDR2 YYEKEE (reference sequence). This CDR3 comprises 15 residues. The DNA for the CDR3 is TGTGCCAGCAGCTTGGGGACAGGGGGCGGAGAGACCCAGTACTTC. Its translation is CASSLGTGGGETQYF.

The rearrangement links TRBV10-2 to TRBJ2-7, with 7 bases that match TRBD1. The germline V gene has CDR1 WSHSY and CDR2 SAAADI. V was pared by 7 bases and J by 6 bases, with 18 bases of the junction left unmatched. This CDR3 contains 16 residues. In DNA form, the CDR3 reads TGCGCCAGCACCTTGGACAGGCCGAGCCACTACGCCGAGCAGTACTTC. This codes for CASTLDRPSHYAEQYF.

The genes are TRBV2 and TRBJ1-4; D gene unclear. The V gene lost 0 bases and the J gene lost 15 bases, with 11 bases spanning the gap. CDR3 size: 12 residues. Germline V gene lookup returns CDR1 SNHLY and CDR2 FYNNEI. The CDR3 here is CASSEAAEKMFF. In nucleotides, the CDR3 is TGTGCCAGCAGTGAAGCGGCCGAAAAGATGTTTTTT.

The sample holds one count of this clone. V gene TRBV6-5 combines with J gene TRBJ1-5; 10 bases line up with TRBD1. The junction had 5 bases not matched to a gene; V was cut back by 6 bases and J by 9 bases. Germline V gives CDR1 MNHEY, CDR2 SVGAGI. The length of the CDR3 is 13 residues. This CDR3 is CASRDRGQRPQHF. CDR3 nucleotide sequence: TGTGCCAGCAGAGACAGGGGGCAGCGGCCCCAGCATTTT.

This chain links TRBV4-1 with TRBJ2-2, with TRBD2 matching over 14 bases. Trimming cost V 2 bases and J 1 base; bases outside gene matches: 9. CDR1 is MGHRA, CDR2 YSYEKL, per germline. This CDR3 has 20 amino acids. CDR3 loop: CASSQRWGLAGVLNTGELFF. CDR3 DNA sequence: TGCGCCAGCAGCCAAAGATGGGGACTAGCGGGGGTTCTGAACACCGGGGAGCTGTTTTTT.

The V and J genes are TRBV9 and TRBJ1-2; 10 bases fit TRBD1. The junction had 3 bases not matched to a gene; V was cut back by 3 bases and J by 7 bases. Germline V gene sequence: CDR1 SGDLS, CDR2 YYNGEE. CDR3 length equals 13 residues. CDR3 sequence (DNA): TGTGCCAGCAGCGAGCGGACAGGGGGTGGCTACACCTTC. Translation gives CASSERTGGGYTF.

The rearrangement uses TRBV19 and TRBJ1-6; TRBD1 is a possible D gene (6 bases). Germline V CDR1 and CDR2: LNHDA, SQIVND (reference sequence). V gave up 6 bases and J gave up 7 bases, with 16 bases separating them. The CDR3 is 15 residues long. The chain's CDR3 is CASRARDKLNSPLHF. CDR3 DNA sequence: TGTGCCAGTAGGGCCCGGGACAAACTAAATTCACCCCTCCACTTT.

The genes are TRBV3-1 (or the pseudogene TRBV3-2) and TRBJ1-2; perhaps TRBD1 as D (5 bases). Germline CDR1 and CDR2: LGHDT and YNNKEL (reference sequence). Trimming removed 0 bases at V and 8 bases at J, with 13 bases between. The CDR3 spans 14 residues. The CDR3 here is CASSQDLGGEGYTF. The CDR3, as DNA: TGTGCCAGCAGCCAAGATTTGGGGGGTGAGGGCTACACCTTC.

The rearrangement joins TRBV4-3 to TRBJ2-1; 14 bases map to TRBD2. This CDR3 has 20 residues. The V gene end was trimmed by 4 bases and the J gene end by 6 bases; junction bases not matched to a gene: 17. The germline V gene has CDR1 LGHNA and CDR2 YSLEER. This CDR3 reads CASSPFPGTSGSLGGNEQFF. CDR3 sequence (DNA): TGCGCCAGCAGCCCTTTTCCCGGGACTAGCGGGAGTTTAGGAGGCAATGAGCAGTTCTTC.

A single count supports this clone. The CDR3 bases are TGCGCCAGCAGCTTGGGGACAAGCCACTTGAACACTGAAGCTTTCTTT. Translation gives CASSLGTSHLNTEAFF. V usage is TRBV5-1 and J usage is TRBJ1-1, with D possibly TRBD1 on 5 matching bases. The V end lost 0 bases, the J end lost 0 bases, and 12 bases lay between the germline ends. Germline V gene sequence: CDR1 SGHRS, CDR2 YFSETQ. This CDR3 is 16 amino acids long.

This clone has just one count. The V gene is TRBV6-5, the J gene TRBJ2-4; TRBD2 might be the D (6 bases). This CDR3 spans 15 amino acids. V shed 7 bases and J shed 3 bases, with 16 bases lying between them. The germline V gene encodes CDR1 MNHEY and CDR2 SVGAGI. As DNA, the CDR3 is TGTGCCAGCATAGATCCTCGGAGGGGCAAAAACATTCAGTACTTC. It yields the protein CASIDPRRGKNIQYF.

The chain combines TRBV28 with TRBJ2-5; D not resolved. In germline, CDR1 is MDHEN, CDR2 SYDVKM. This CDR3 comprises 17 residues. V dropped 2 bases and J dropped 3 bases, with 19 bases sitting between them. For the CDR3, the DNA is TGTGCCAGCAGTTTAGGTCGGGTATTAGATCGGGAAGAGACCCAGTACTTC. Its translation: CASSLGRVLDREETQYF.

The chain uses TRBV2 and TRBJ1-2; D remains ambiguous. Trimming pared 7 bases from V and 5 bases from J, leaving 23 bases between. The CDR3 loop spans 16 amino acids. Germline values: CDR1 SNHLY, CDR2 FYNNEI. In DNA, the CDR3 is TGTGCCAGCAAATCTTTCCTGAGCGTTTCTGCTTATGGCTACACCTTC. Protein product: CASKSFLSVSAYGYTF. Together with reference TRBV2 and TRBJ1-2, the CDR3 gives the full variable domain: EPEVTQTPSHQVTQMGQEVILRCVPISNHLYFYWYRQILGQKVEFLVSFYNNEISEKSEIFDDQFSVERPDGSNFTLKIRSTKLEDSAMYFCASKSFLSVSAYGYTFGSGTRLTVV.

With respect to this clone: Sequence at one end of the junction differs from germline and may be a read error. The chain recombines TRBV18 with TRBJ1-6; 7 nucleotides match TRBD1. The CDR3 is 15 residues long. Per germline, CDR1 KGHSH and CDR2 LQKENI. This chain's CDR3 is CASSPQGQNNSPLHF. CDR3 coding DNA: TGTGCCAGCTCCCCACAGGGACAGAATAATTCACCCCTCCACTTT.

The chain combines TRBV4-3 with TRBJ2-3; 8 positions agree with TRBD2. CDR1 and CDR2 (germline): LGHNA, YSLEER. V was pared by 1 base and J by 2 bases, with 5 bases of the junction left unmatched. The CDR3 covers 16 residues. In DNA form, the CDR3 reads TGCGCCAGCAGCCAAGCACTTAGCGGGGTCACAGATACGCAGTATTTT. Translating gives CASSQALSGVTDTQYF.

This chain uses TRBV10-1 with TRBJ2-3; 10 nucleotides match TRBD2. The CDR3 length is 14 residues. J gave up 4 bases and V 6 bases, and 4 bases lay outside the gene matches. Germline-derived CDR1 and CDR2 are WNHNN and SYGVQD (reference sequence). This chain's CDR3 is CASSVGLAADTQYF. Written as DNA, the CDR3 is TGCGCCAGCAGCGTAGGACTAGCGGCAGATACGCAGTATTTT.